This T cell receptor beta chain was identified in a study of post-analysis software for immune sequencing data. Study-level information: Included among the disease courses, which were recorded for the cohort, were relapsing-remitting, secondary progressive and progressive-relapsing multiple sclerosis.

General study points: Controls' normalized Chao1 diversity significantly exceeded that of multiple sclerosis patients. F measure clustering grouped samples strongly by preparation batch. Five TRBV segments occurring more often in patients than controls included TRBV5-6, TRBV5-1 and TRBV20-1.

This CDR3 spans 13 amino acids. V was shortened by 3 bases and J by 8 bases, with 11 bases between the two germline ends. Germline CDR1 is SNHLY and CDR2 is FYNNEI. On this clonotype: Its antigen is not identified.

Presence of unique molecular identifiers characterized the TCR beta cDNA libraries. The authors obtained 400,000 to 600,000 cDNA molecules from roughly 1.1 to 9.2 million T cells. TCRdb recomputed calls from the PCR reads with MiXCR, one row per CDR3 protein. The data hold 430,000 or so distinct CDR3 sequences, with approximately 39% observed a single time. The rearrangement joins TRBV2 to TRBJ2-4; D is perhaps TRBD2 (5 bases). Sequences were obtained from blood. The TCR was taken from a girl aged 2 to 9 with multiple sclerosis. This CDR3 reads CASSERARDIQYF. The CDR3 bases are TGTGCCAGCAGTGAGCGGGCTAGGGACATTCAGTACTTC.